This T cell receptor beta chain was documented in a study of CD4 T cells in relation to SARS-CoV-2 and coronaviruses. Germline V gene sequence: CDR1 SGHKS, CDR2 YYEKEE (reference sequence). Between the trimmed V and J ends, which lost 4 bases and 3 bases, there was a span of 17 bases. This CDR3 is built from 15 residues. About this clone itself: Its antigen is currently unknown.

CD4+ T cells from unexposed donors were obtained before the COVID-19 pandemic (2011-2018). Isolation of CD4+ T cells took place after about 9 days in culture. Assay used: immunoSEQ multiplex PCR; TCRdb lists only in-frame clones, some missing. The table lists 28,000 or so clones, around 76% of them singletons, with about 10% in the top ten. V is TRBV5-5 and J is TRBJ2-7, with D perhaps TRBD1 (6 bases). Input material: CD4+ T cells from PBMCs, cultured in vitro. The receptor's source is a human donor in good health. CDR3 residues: CASSPGQGMVYEQYF. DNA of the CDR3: TGTGCCAGCAGCCCGGGACAAGGGATGGTCTACGAGCAGTACTTC.